This T cell receptor beta chain was profiled in a study of OX40 agonist ivuxolimab in advanced cancers. Sequencing used immunoSEQ multiplex PCR; TCRdb keeps in-frame clones, though not all of them. The data show some 76,000 clones, roughly nine tenths seen once. The germline V gene encodes CDR1 MNHEY and CDR2 SMNVEV (reference sequence). The CDR3 sequence is 21 residues long. Trimming took 5 bases from V and 10 from J, leaving 38 bases between them. V gene TRBV27 combines with J gene TRBJ2-2, with TRBD1 as a possible D gene (6 bases). The receptor comes from an adult with an advanced solid tumor such as melanoma, head and neck, liver or kidney cancer. This material consisted of CD4+ or CD8+ T cells sorted from blood, taken in a trial of the OX40 agonist ivuxolimab. CDR3 nucleotides: TGTGCCAGCAGTCCGACCTCCTTCCGGCCTTACTCCCCCAGGGGTAAGGAGGAGCTGTTTTTT. Its protein is CASSPTSFRPYSPRGKEELFF.